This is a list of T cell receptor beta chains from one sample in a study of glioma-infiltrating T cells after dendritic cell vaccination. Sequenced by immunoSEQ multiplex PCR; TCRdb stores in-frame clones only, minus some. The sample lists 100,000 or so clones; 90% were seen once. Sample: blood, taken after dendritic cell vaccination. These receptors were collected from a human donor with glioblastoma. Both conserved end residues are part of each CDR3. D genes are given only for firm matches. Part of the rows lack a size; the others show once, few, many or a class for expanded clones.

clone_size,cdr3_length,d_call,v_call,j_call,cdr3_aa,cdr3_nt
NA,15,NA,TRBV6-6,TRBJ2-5,CASSKGLPTGRTQYF,TGTGCCAGCAGTAAGGGACTACCGACAGGTAGGACCCAGTACTTC
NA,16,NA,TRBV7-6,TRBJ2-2,CASSLRVALNTGELFF,TGTGCCAGCAGCTTAAGGGTAGCGCTGAACACCGGGGAGCTGTTTTTT
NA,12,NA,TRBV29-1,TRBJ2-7,CSAGEASYEQYF,TGCAGCGCCGGGGAGGCATCCTACGAGCAGTACTTC
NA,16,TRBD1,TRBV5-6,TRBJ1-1,CASSFSGQRILSEAFF,TGTGCCAGCAGCTTTTCGGGACAGAGGATTTTGTCTGAAGCTTTCTTT
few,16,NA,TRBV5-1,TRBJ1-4,CASRPSVVQVGEKLFF,TGCGCCAGCAGGCCCTCCGTGGTACAGGTCGGGGAAAAACTGTTTTTT
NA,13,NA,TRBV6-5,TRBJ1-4,CASSPVRDEKLFF,TGTGCCAGCAGCCCCGTCCGTGATGAAAAACTGTTTTTT
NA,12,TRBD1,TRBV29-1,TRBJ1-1,CSAGTANTEAFF,TGCAGCGCCGGGACAGCGAACACTGAAGCTTTCTTT
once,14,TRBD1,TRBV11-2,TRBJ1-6,CASSFRGRNSPLHF,TGTGCCAGCAGCTTCAGGGGGCGGAATTCCCCCCTCCACTTT
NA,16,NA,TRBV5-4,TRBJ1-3,CASSLYGIDSGNTIYF,TGTGCCAGCAGCTTGTACGGGATCGACTCTGGAAACACCATATATTTT
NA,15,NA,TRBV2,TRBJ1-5,CASSEQQGGNQPQHF,TGTGCCAGCAGTGAACAACAGGGAGGCAATCAGCCCCAGCATTTT
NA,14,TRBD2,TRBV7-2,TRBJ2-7,CASSSTSGSYEQYF,TGTGCCAGCAGCTCGACTAGCGGGAGTTACGAGCAGTACTTC
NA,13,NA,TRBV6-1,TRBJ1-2,CASSAGIDYGYTF,TGTGCCAGCAGTGCAGGGATCGACTATGGCTACACCTTC
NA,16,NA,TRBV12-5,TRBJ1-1,CASGTQGAVFKPEAFF,TGTGCTAGTGGTACCCAGGGCGCCGTCTTTAAACCTGAAGCTTTCTTT
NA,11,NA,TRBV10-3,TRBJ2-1,CATRYEREQFF,TGTGCCACCAGATACGAGAGGGAGCAGTTCTTC
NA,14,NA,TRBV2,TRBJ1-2,CASSVRGSNYGYTF,TGTGCCAGCAGTGTGAGGGGGTCTAACTATGGCTACACCTTC
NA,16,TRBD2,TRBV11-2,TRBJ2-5,CASSLDHLAGGETQYF,TGTGCCAGCAGCTTAGATCACCTAGCGGGAGGAGAGACCCAGTACTTC
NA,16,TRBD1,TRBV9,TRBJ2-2,CASSETGTGTTGELFF,TGTGCCAGCAGCGAAACCGGGACAGGCACCACCGGGGAGCTGTTTTTT
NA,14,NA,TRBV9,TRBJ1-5,CASSVGQGFQPQHF,TGTGCCAGCAGCGTAGGGCAGGGGTTTCAGCCCCAGCATTTT
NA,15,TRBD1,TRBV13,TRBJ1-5,CASSAGTGGGQPQHF,TGTGCCAGCAGCGCCGGGACAGGGGGCGGTCAGCCCCAGCATTTT
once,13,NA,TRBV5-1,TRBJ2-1,CASSLGQHNEQFF,TGCGCCAGCAGCTTGGGACAGCACAATGAGCAGTTCTTC
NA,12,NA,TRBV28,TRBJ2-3,CASSPGFGTQYF,TGTGCCAGCAGTCCAGGGTTTGGTACGCAGTATTTT
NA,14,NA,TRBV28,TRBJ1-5,CASKTHRDNQPQHF,TGTGCCAGCAAAACTCACAGGGACAATCAGCCCCAGCATTTT
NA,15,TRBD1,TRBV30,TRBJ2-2,CAWSVTGQFGGELFF,TGTGCCTGGAGTGTAACGGGACAGTTTGGCGGGGAGCTGTTTTTT
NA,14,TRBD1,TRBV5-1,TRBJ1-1,CASSRGQGNTEAFF,TGCGCCAGCAGCCGGGGACAGGGGAACACTGAAGCTTTCTTT
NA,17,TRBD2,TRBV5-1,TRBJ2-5,CASSLVLAGRPQETQYF,TGCGCCAGCAGCTTGGTGCTAGCGGGGAGACCTCAAGAGACCCAGTACTTC
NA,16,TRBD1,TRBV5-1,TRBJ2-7,CASSSLDRPYSYEQYF,TGCGCCAGCAGCTCGCTGGACAGGCCCTATTCCTACGAGCAGTACTTC
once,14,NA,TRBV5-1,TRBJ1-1,CASSLDSPNTEAFF,TGCGCCAGCAGCTTGGACAGCCCGAACACTGAAGCTTTCTTT
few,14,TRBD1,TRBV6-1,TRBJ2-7,CASSAQGAKDEQYF,TGTGCCAGCAGTGCACAGGGGGCGAAGGACGAGCAGTACTTC
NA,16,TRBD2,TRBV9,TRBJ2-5,CASSVGASGSGETQYF,TGTGCCAGCAGCGTAGGGGCTAGCGGGAGTGGGGAGACCCAGTACTTC
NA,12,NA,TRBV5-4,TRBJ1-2,CASSSDSYGYTF,TGTGCCAGCAGCTCCGACAGTTACGGCTACACCTTC
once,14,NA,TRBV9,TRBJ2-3,CASSVGEVLDTQYF,TGTGCCAGCAGCGTAGGGGAGGTGCTCGATACGCAGTATTTT
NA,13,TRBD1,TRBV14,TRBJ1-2,CASSQRTGGGYTF,TGTGCCAGCAGCCAGAGGACAGGGGGCGGCTACACCTTC
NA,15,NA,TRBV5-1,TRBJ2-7,CASSRRQTLSYEQYF,TGCGCCAGCAGCCGGAGACAGACACTATCCTACGAGCAGTACTTC
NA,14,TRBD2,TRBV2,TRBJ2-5,CASSRGGGRVSQYF,TGTGCCAGCAGTCGCGGCGGGGGGCGGGTCTCCCAGTACTTC
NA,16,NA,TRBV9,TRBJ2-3,CASSFSVATSTDTQYF,TGTGCCAGCAGTTTTAGTGTAGCGACTAGCACAGATACGCAGTATTTT
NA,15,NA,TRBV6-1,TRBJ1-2,CASSELGGASYGYTF,TGTGCCAGCAGTGAACTCGGAGGGGCGAGCTATGGCTACACCTTC
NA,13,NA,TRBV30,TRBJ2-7,CAWSFDERYEQYF,TGTGCCTGGAGTTTTGATGAACGGTACGAGCAGTACTTC
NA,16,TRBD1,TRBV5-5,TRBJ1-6,CASSFGTGGSGSPLHF,TGTGCCAGCAGCTTCGGGACAGGGGGCTCGGGTTCACCCCTCCACTTT
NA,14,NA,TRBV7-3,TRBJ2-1,CASSLKDDYDEQFF,TGTGCCAGCAGCTTAAAGGACGACTACGATGAGCAGTTCTTC
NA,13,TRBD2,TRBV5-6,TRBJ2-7,CASSPGLADEQYF,TGTGCCAGCAGCCCGGGACTAGCCGACGAGCAGTACTTC
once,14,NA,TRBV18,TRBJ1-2,CASSPVQVDYGYTF,TGTGCCAGCTCACCAGTACAGGTCGACTATGGCTACACCTTC
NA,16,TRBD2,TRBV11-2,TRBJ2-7,CASSSGTSGSSYEQYF,TGTGCCAGCAGCTCCGGGACTAGCGGGTCTTCCTACGAGCAGTACTTC
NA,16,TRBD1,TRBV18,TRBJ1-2,CASSPPVTGGKDGYTF,TGTGCCAGCTCACCACCTGTGACAGGGGGCAAGGACGGCTACACCTTC
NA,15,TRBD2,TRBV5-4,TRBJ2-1,CASNIGGGGYNEQFF,TGTGCCAGCAACATCGGGGGGGGCGGCTACAATGAGCAGTTCTTC
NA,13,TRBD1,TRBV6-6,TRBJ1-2,CASSYPGGEGYTF,TGTGCCAGCAGTTACCCAGGGGGAGAAGGCTACACCTTC
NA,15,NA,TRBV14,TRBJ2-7,CASSQGAGWSYEQYF,TGTGCCAGCAGCCAAGGGGCAGGGTGGTCCTACGAGCAGTACTTC
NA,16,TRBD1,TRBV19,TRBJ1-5,CASTTSSGGRYQPQHF,TGTGCCAGCACTACTTCCTCAGGGGGCCGGTATCAGCCCCAGCATTTT
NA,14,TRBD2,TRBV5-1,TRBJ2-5,CASSLAWGGETQYF,TGCGCCAGCAGCTTGGCCTGGGGGGGGGAGACCCAGTACTTC
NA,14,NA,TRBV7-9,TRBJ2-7,CASSLSENSYEQYF,TGTGCCAGCAGCTTATCGGAGAACTCCTACGAGCAGTACTTC
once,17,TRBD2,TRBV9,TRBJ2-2,CASSVGFGAGGPGELFF,TGTGCCAGCAGCGTAGGTTTTGGAGCGGGGGGGCCCGGGGAGCTGTTTTTT
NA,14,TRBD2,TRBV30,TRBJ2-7,CAWNGTSGGSQQYF,TGTGCCTGGAACGGGACTAGCGGGGGTTCTCAGCAGTACTTC
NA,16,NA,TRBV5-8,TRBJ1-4,CASSLRVGATNEKLFF,TGTGCCAGCAGCTTGAGGGTGGGAGCAACTAATGAAAAACTGTTTTTT
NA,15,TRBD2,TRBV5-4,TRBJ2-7,CASSLGLAGAYEQYF,TGTGCCAGCAGCTTGGGGCTAGCGGGGGCGTACGAGCAGTACTTC
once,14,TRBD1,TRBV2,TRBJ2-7,CASSPGQGLYEQYF,TGTGCCAGCAGCCCGGGACAGGGATTATACGAGCAGTACTTC
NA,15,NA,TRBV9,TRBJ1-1,CASSVAPGRGTEAFF,TGTGCCAGCAGCGTAGCTCCAGGGCGAGGCACTGAAGCTTTCTTT